A single sample is the source of the 28 T cell receptor beta chains below, sequenced in a study of blood T cell repertoires in COVID-19. Assay used: immunoSEQ multiplex PCR; TCRdb lists only in-frame clones, some missing. The sample shows fewer than 200,000 clones, about 79% of them seen only once. The sequencing sample was made of peripheral blood. The receptors come from a woman in her 70s with acute or convalescent COVID-19.

The chain recombines TRBV27 with TRBJ2-2; D unclear. The germline gives CDR1 MNHEY, CDR2 SMNVEV (reference sequence). The CDR3 consists of 16 residues. The germline V and J ends were trimmed by 3 bases and 1 base, with 12 bases remaining between them. CDR3 sequence (DNA): TGTGCCAGCAGTTTGCATGCCCGCGTGAACACCGGGGAGCTGTTTTTT. This encodes CASSLHARVNTGELFF.

This chain connects TRBV10-3 to TRBJ1-5, with no clear D. The CDR3 sequence is 14 residues long. Between the trimmed V and J ends, which lost 10 bases and 0 bases, there was a span of 13 bases. Germline-derived CDR1 and CDR2 are ENHRY and SYGVKD. DNA of the CDR3: TGTGCCAGCGATACAGCGGATAGCAATCAGCCCCAGCATTTT. This codes for CASDTADSNQPQHF.

The chain uses TRBV19 and TRBJ2-2, with 12 bases matching TRBD2. V lost 8 bases to trimming and J lost 1 base; unmatched junction nucleotides: 8. The CDR3 sequence is 17 residues long. CDR1 is LNHDA and CDR2 is SQIVND in the germline V gene (reference sequence). The CDR3 loop is CASSWLAGGGNTGELFF. As DNA, the CDR3 is TGTGCCAGTTCTTGGCTAGCGGGAGGGGGGAACACCGGGGAGCTGTTTTTT.

The V gene is TRBV5-8, the J gene TRBJ2-1; 7 nucleotides align to TRBD2. Germline CDR1 reads SGHTS; CDR2 reads YDEGEE. Losses at the gene ends were 0 bases for V and 8 bases for J; bases not matched to a gene: 11. This CDR3 region has 16 residues. Here the CDR3 DNA reads TGTGCCAGCAGCTTGGTCCGACTAGCCTCTTCGGATGAGCAGTTCTTC. Translating it yields CASSLVRLASSDEQFF.

The chain carries TRBV14 and TRBJ2-2, with TRBD2 matching over 8 bases. There are 15 residues in the CDR3. Unmatched junction bases numbered 6, after V lost 1 base and J lost 8 bases. Germline assignment: CDR1 SGHDN and CDR2 FVKESK. CDR3 coding DNA: TGTGCCAGCAGCCAAGTAAATAGCGGGAAGGGGGAGCTGTTTTTT. Amino acid sequence: CASSQVNSGKGELFF.

This chain uses TRBV2 with TRBJ2-1; the D gene is possibly TRBD1 (5 bases). The germline V gene encodes CDR1 SNHLY and CDR2 FYNNEI. This CDR3 region has 14 residues. Trimming removed 3 bases at V and 8 bases at J, with 14 bases between. The CDR3, as DNA: TGTGCCAGCAGTGACCGGGTCCCCAGGGATGAGCAGTTCTTC. Protein: CASSDRVPRDEQFF.

V usage is TRBV19 and J usage is TRBJ1-1, with TRBD1 matching over 9 bases. V was pared by 9 bases and J by 0 bases, with 17 bases of the junction left unmatched. Germline loops: CDR1 LNHDA, CDR2 SQIVND (reference sequence). The CDR3 sequence is 18 residues long. The CDR3 nucleotides read TGTGCCAGCCGACTCTCCGGGACAGGGCTTCCTCTGAACACTGAAGCTTTCTTT. It codes for CASRLSGTGLPLNTEAFF.

J is TRBJ1-5 and V is TRBV4-2; 9 bases are a match to TRBD1. The CDR3 consists of 19 residues. The germline gives CDR1 LGHNA, CDR2 YNFKEQ. Trimming cost V 3 bases and J 7 bases; bases outside gene matches: 19. The CDR3 is CASSHADRGPADPIQPQHF. The CDR3, as DNA: TGTGCCAGCAGCCACGCGGACAGGGGCCCCGCGGACCCTATCCAGCCCCAGCATTTT.

The chain has TRBV7-6 and TRBJ2-5; D not resolved. CDR3 length: 12 amino acids. Germline assignment: CDR1 SGHVS and CDR2 FNYEAQ. V dropped 3 bases and J dropped 4 bases, with 6 bases sitting between them. The CDR3 sequence: CASSFPGETQYF. In DNA, the CDR3 is TGTGCCAGCAGCTTCCCAGGAGAGACCCAGTACTTC.

The J gene is TRBJ1-2, the V gene TRBV24-1; 7 bases are shared with TRBD1. Germline lookup yields CDR1 KGHDR and CDR2 SFDVKD. The CDR3 consists of 14 residues. V dropped 4 bases and J dropped 2; count of bases not matched to a gene: 3. In DNA form, the CDR3 reads TGTGCCACCAGTGACGCGGGACAGAACTATGGCTACACCTTC. Its protein product is CATSDAGQNYGYTF.

The V call is TRBV24-1, the J call TRBJ1-1; possibly TRBD1 for D (5 bases). CDR3 length equals 14 residues. With 2 bases removed from V and 0 bases from J, the gap between germline ends came to 6 bases. CDR1 is KGHDR and CDR2 is SFDVKD in the germline V gene. The CDR3 nucleotides read TGTGCCACCAGTGATTCGGACATGAACACTGAAGCTTTCTTT. Translating it yields CATSDSDMNTEAFF.

This chain joins TRBV4-2 and TRBJ1-5, with D perhaps matching TRBD1 (6 bases). Trimming left V 0 bases short and J 2 bases short, with 11 bases between. This CDR3 contains 16 residues. Germline CDR1 LGHNA, CDR2 YNFKEQ. The CDR3 is CASSQEEAGGNQPQHF. Written as DNA, the CDR3 is TGTGCCAGCAGCCAAGAGGAGGCAGGGGGCAATCAGCCCCAGCATTTT.

This chain connects TRBV7-6 to TRBJ2-7; D gene uncertain. This CDR3 has 15 residues. Germline V gene sequence: CDR1 SGHVS, CDR2 FNYEAQ. Trimming pared 2 bases from V and 3 bases from J, leaving 14 bases between. CDR3 amino acids: CASSLQITKNYEQYF. CDR3 DNA: TGTGCCAGCAGCTTACAGATAACGAAGAACTACGAGCAGTACTTC.

This clone was seen a handful of times. The V call is TRBV10-3, the J call TRBJ1-2, with D unclear. This CDR3 has 13 amino acids. V gave up 7 bases and J gave up 5 bases, with 14 bases separating them. The germline V gene encodes CDR1 ENHRY and CDR2 SYGVKD. CDR3 DNA: TGTGCCATCAAAGCCGGGAACTTTTATGGCTACACCTTC. Amino acids: CAIKAGNFYGYTF.

The genes are TRBV7-2 and TRBJ1-1; D is unclear. The CDR3 runs 14 residues. With 2 bases removed from V and 2 bases from J, the gap between germline ends came to 9 bases. In germline, CDR1 is SGHTA, CDR2 FQGNSA. CDR3 sequence (DNA): TGTGCCAGCAGCTTAAGTCACAGAAACACTGAAGCTTTCTTT. This encodes CASSLSHRNTEAFF.

This chain connects TRBV29-1 to TRBJ1-2; D is ambiguous. The germline CDR1 and CDR2 sequences are SQVTM and ANQGSEA. V shed 6 bases and J shed 8 bases, with 13 bases lying between them. The CDR3 consists of 11 residues. CDR3 sequence: CSVLRARGYTF. The CDR3 nucleotides are TGCAGCGTCCTACGCGCTCGAGGCTACACCTTC.

This clone appeared a few times. The rearrangement joins TRBV29-1 to TRBJ2-3; D uncertain. Looked up from germline, CDR1 is SQVTM and CDR2 is ANQGSEA. Deletions cut 2 bases from V and 1 base from J, with 7 bases between. The CDR3 length is 13 residues. CDR3 nucleotides: TGCAGCGTTGAACTTCAGGGCACAGATACGCAGTATTTT. Residues: CSVELQGTDTQYF.

The V gene is TRBV6-5, the J gene TRBJ2-5; D is unresolved. Germline CDR1 MNHEY, CDR2 SVGAGI. The length of the CDR3 is 15 residues. V was clipped by 6 bases and J by 1 base, with 15 bases between them. The CDR3 DNA follows: TGTGCCAGCAGGCTATCCACAGACCCCCAAGAGACCCAGTACTTC. This codes for CASRLSTDPQETQYF.

V is TRBV7-9 and J is TRBJ1-2; possible D gene TRBD1, 5 bases. The CDR3 covers 13 residues. The V end was cut by 5 bases, the J end by 8 bases, with 15 bases between. The germline V gene has CDR1 SEHNR and CDR2 FQNEAQ (reference sequence). Here the CDR3 DNA reads TGTGCCAGCAGCCGGGGGACGGCCTCCGGCTACACCTTC. Translated: CASSRGTASGYTF. Using reference TRBV7-9 and TRBJ1-2 for the parts outside the CDR3, the full variable domain is DTGVSQNPRHKITKRGQNVTFRCDPISEHNRLYWYRQTLGQGPEFLTYFQNEAQLEKSRLLSDRFSAERPKGSFSTLEIQRTEQGDSAMYLCASSRGTASGYTFGSGTRLTVV.

The V and J genes are TRBV29-1 and TRBJ2-2, with 10 positions matching TRBD1. J lost 9 bases, V lost 4 bases, and 8 bases had no gene match. CDR3 size: 14 residues. Germline V CDR1 and CDR2: SQVTM, ANQGSEA. In nucleotides, the CDR3 is TGCAGCGTTGGGGGGACAGGGGATCTGAGGGAGCTGTTTTTT. It translates to CSVGGTGDLRELFF.

The rearrangement uses TRBV7-3 and TRBJ2-1, with D possibly TRBD2 on 6 matching bases. V was cut by 5 bases and J by 4 bases, with 18 bases left in between. Germline V gene sequence: CDR1 SGHTA, CDR2 FQGTGA. The CDR3 runs 16 residues. CDR3 loop: CASSTTGGNRYNEQFF. The CDR3 DNA reads as TGTGCCAGCAGCACCACCGGGGGAAATCGATACAATGAGCAGTTCTTC.

V usage is TRBV10-1 and J usage is TRBJ1-5; unclear D gene. The CDR3 runs 13 residues. Germline assignment: CDR1 WNHNN and CDR2 SYGVQD (reference sequence). The V end was cut by 8 bases, the J end by 7 bases, with 15 bases between. The CDR3 DNA sequence: TGCGCCAGCCCATCTGTCGGGAGGCAGCCCCAGCATTTT. This translates into CASPSVGRQPQHF.

The genes are TRBV30 and TRBJ2-1, with 8 bases matching TRBD2. The CDR3 consists of 17 residues. Losses at the gene ends were 0 bases for V and 0 bases for J; bases not matched to a gene: 7. CDR1 is GTSNPN and CDR2 is SVGIG in the germline V gene (reference sequence). CDR3 in amino acids: CAWSVYMREDSYNEQFF. In DNA form, the CDR3 reads TGTGCCTGGAGTGTATATATGCGGGAGGACTCCTACAATGAGCAGTTCTTC. Together with reference TRBV30 and TRBJ2-1, the CDR3 gives the full variable domain: SQTIHQWPATLVQPVGSPLSLECTVEGTSNPNLYWYRQAAGRGLQLLFYSVGIGQISSEVPQNLSASRPQDRQFILSSKKLLLSDSGFYLCAWSVYMREDSYNEQFFGPGTRLTVL.

This rearrangement joins TRBV20-1 to TRBJ2-5, with 9 bases aligning to TRBD2. The CDR3 loop spans 15 amino acids. From germline, CDR1 is DFQATT and CDR2 SNEGSKA (reference sequence). With V trimmed by 3 bases and J by 3 bases, 8 bases remained unmatched. The CDR3: CSASWSRGREETQYF. CDR3 nucleotide sequence: TGCAGTGCTAGTTGGTCTCGCGGGAGGGAAGAGACCCAGTACTTC.

The chain has TRBV27 and TRBJ2-7, with a weak D call TRBD2 (6 bases). V lost 5 bases to trimming and J lost 5 bases, with 22 bases between them. CDR1 and CDR2 (germline): MNHEY, SMNVEV (reference sequence). CDR3 length equals 16 residues. The DNA of the CDR3 is TGTGCCAGCAGTCCCCTGGGTCGGCGGGATTTCCACGAGCAGTACTTC. Protein product: CASSPLGRRDFHEQYF.

The chain is built from TRBV5-5 and TRBJ2-2; TRBD2 matches at 8 bases. Trimming at V came to 4 bases and at J to 0 bases, leaving 17 bases not matched to a gene. Germline V lookup: CDR1 SGHKS, CDR2 YYEKEE (reference sequence). This CDR3 contains 20 residues. DNA of the CDR3: TGTGCCAGCAGCCCATGGCCTTTGTCGGGGCGGGAGGCGAACACCGGGGAGCTGTTTTTT. It translates to CASSPWPLSGREANTGELFF.

The V gene is TRBV6-5, the J gene TRBJ1-2, with 8 nucleotides matching TRBD1. Per the germline V gene, CDR1 is MNHEY and CDR2 is SVGAGI. This CDR3 is 13 amino acids long. With 6 bases clipped from V and 7 bases from J, the junction kept 7 bases outside the gene matches. CDR3 sequence reads: CASSDRGGVGYTF. DNA of the CDR3: TGTGCCAGCAGCGACAGGGGCGGGGTTGGCTACACCTTC.

The chain couples TRBV7-9 to TRBJ1-1, with D possibly matching TRBD1 (5 bases). The CDR3 spans 15 residues. Germline values: CDR1 SEHNR, CDR2 FQNEAQ (reference sequence). Trimming removed 0 bases at V and 7 bases at J, with 15 bases between. The CDR3 is CASSLASREGSEAFF. The CDR3, as DNA: TGTGCCAGCAGCTTAGCATCCAGGGAGGGTAGTGAAGCTTTCTTT.